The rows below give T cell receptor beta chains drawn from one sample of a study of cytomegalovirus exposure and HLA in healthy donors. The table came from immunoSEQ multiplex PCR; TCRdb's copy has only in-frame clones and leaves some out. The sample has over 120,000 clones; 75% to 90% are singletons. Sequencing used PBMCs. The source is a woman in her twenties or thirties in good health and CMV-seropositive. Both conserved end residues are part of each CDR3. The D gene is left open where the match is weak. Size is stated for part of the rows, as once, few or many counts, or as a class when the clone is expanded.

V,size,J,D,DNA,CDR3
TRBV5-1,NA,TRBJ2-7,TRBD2,TGCGCCAGCAGCCGACGGACTAGCGGGGTTCCAGAGCAGTACTTC,CASSRRTSGVPEQYF
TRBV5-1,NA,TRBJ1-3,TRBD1,TGCGCCAGCAGCTGGGACAGGGGCCAATCTGGAAACACCATATATTTT,CASSWDRGQSGNTIYF
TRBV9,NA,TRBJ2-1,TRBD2,TGTGCCAGCAGTACTAGCGGGAGTAGGGGGATATACAATGAGCAGTTCTTC,CASSTSGSRGIYNEQFF
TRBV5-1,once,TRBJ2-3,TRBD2,TGCGCCAGCAGCCCAAAACTAGCGTACCACACAGATACGCAGTATTTT,CASSPKLAYHTDTQYF
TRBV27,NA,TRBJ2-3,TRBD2,TGTGCCAGCAGTTTAGGGACTAGCGGGGGCGATACGCAGTATTTT,CASSLGTSGGDTQYF
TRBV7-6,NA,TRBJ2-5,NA,TGTGCCAGCAGCTTAGGCGCGTTACGGGGGACCCAGTACTTC,CASSLGALRGTQYF
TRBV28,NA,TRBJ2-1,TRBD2,TGTGCCAGCAGCACTGGACTAGCGGGAGGCAATGAGCAGTTCTTC,CASSTGLAGGNEQFF
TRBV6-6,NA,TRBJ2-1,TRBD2,TGTGCCAGCACTGCTAGCGGCCTCTCCTACAATGAGCAGTTCTTC,CASTASGLSYNEQFF
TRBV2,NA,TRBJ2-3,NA,TGTGCCAGCAGTGAAGAACGGAGATTCCCCCCTTCTACAGATACGCAGTATTTT,CASSEERRFPPSTDTQYF
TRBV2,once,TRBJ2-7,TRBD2,TGTGCCAGCAGTCTGGGACTACGGAGCTCCTACGAGCAGTACTTC,CASSLGLRSSYEQYF
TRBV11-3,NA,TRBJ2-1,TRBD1,TGTGCCAGCAGCCCGGACAGGGGAACCTACAATGAGCAGTTCTTC,CASSPDRGTYNEQFF
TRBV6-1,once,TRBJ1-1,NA,TGTGCCAGCAGTGAAGGGTGGGGCATCACCGCGGGGTACACTGAAGCTTTCTTT,CASSEGWGITAGYTEAFF
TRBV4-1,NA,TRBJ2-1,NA,TGCGCCAGCAGCCAAGTTGTAGGACTCTACAATGAGCAGTTCTTC,CASSQVVGLYNEQFF
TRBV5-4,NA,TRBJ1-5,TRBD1,TGTGCCAGCAGCCTCTGGACAGGGCAGGGCAATCAGCCCCAGCATTTT,CASSLWTGQGNQPQHF
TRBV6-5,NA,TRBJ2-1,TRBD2,TGTGCCAGCAGTTCCGTGACGGGAGGGCGAAATGAGCAGTTCTTC,CASSSVTGGRNEQFF
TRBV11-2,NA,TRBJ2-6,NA,TGTGCCAGCAGCAGCCCTTTCGGTACTGGGGCCAACGTCCTGACTTTC,CASSSPFGTGANVLTF
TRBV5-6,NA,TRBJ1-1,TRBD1,TGTGCCAGCAGCTGGACAGGGGGCCCGGGCACTGAAGCTTTCTTT,CASSWTGGPGTEAFF
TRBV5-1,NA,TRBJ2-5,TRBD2,TGCGCCAGCAATAGCGGGAGGGGAGGAGAGACCCAGTACTTC,CASNSGRGGETQYF
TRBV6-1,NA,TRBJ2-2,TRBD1,TGTGCCAGCAGTGAAGCTTTCCGGACAGGGAGGACCGGGGAGCTGTTTTTT,CASSEAFRTGRTGELFF
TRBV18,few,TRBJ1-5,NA,TGTGCCAGCTCACCAGGTACGGGACAGCCCCAGCATTTT,CASSPGTGQPQHF
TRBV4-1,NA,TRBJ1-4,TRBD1,TGCGCCAGCAGCCAAGGTCCCCTACAGGGGACTAATGAAAAACTGTTTTTT,CASSQGPLQGTNEKLFF
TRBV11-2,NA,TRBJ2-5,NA,TGTGCCAGCAGCCGGTCGACAGCGCAAGAGACCCAGTACTTC,CASSRSTAQETQYF
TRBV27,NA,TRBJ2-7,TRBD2,TGTGCCAGCATGGTACAGCGGGGGGCCTACGAGCAGTACTTC,CASMVQRGAYEQYF
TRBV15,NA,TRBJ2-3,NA,TGTGCCACCAGCAGCTCTGTATCTACGCAGTATTTT,CATSSSVSTQYF
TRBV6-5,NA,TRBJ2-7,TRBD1,TGTGCCAGCAGTTCGGCCGGGACAGGGACCTACGAGCAGTACTTC,CASSSAGTGTYEQYF
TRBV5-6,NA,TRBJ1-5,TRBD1,TGTGCCAGCAGCCCGATCCGGGACAGAAGCAATCAGCCCCAGCATTTT,CASSPIRDRSNQPQHF
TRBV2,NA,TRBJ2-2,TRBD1,TGTGCCAGCAGGTACAGGGGCGCCGGCACCGGGGAGCTGTTTTTT,CASRYRGAGTGELFF
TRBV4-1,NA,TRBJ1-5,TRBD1,TGCGCCAGCAGCCAAGAGACAGGGTGGCAGCCCCAGCATTTT,CASSQETGWQPQHF
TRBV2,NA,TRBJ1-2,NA,TGTGCCAGCAGTGGGACAGTCAACTATGGCTACACCTTC,CASSGTVNYGYTF
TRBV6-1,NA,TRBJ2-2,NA,TGTGCCAGCAGTGATATGGGGCACGGGGAGCTGTTTTTT,CASSDMGHGELFF
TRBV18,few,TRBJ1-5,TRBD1,TGTGCCAGCTCACCGTTCCGGGACAGTAGCAATCAGCCCCAGCATTTT,CASSPFRDSSNQPQHF